Presented here are 30 T cell receptor beta chains from one specimen sequenced in a study of monozygotic twins with inflammatory bowel disease. TCRdb re-called the 5' RACE reads and shows each CDR3 protein once, DNA omitted. In all, the sample yields about 420,000 distinct CDR3 sequences. Sequenced: blood. The receptors shown here come from a human donor with ulcerative colitis or Crohn's disease, or a healthy co-twin of an affected twin (not recorded which).

The chain combines TRBV30 with TRBJ1-1; TCRdb's D call, TRBD1, is unchecked because there is no DNA. The germline CDR1 and CDR2 sequences are GTSNPN and SVGIG (reference sequence). The CDR3 consists of 16 residues. CDR3 in amino acids: CAWSFPLPRTKISSLF.

The J gene is TRBJ2-1, the V gene TRBV10-1. The CDR3 contains 13 residues. Germline CDR1 WNHNN, CDR2 SYGVQD (reference sequence). This chain's CDR3 is CASSQGTTMGQFF.

The V call is TRBV5-5, the J call TRBJ1-1; the TRBD1 assignment by TCRdb is unverifiable without DNA. The germline CDR1 and CDR2 sequences are SGHKS and YYEKEE (reference sequence). The CDR3 loop spans 14 amino acids. CDR3 in amino acids: CASSFRDSKAEAFF.

The genes are TRBV20-1 and TRBJ2-1; no DNA is available, so the TRBD2 call from TCRdb remains unchecked. This CDR3 spans 14 amino acids. Germline V lookup: CDR1 DFQATT, CDR2 SNEGSKA (reference sequence). The CDR3: CSASPLAGEQEQFF.

The chain employs TRBV5-1 and TRBJ2-1; the TRBD2 assignment by TCRdb is unverifiable without DNA. Germline CDR1 and CDR2: SGHRS and YFSETQ. The CDR3 extends over 16 amino acids. This CDR3 reads CASSLGSGTSYNEQFF.

The chain carries TRBV6-2 or TRBV6-3 and TRBJ1-1; with no DNA, the TCRdb D assignment of TRBD1 cannot be verified. Germline values: CDR1 MNHEY, CDR2 SVGEGT. The CDR3 is 16 amino acids. The CDR3 here is CASRRGTGGINTEAFF.

The rearrangement uses TRBV6-2 or TRBV6-3 and TRBJ2-2; as DNA is missing, the TRBD2 call by TCRdb cannot be tested. Germline CDR1 reads MNHEY; CDR2 reads SVGEGT. CDR3 length equals 20 residues. CDR3 amino acids: CASSYSMTSGNSANTGELFF.

The rearrangement uses TRBV6-1 and TRBJ2-1; the D call from TCRdb, TRBD1, cannot be confirmed without DNA. Germline assignment: CDR1 MNHNS and CDR2 SASEGT. The CDR3 is 15 residues long. This CDR3 reads CASRPRLGQYNEQFF.

The CDR3 sequence is CASSMVENTEAFF. The rearrangement uses TRBV19 and TRBJ1-1. CDR3 length: 13 residues. The germline V gene encodes CDR1 LNHDA and CDR2 SQIVND (reference sequence).

The chain joins TRBV6-1 to TRBJ2-7; no DNA is available, so the TRBD2 call from TCRdb remains unchecked. The CDR3 runs to 17 residues. Looked up from germline, CDR1 is MNHNS and CDR2 is SASEGT. This CDR3 reads CASSQWGLAGNSYEQYF.

The chain is built from TRBV6-1 and TRBJ2-5; TCRdb gives TRBD1 as the D gene, but with no DNA this cannot be confirmed. Looked up from germline, CDR1 is MNHNS and CDR2 is SASEGT. There are 13 residues in the CDR3. The CDR3 is CASSGGQQETQYF.

The chain carries TRBV21-1 and TRBJ2-1; the D gene TCRdb calls, TRBD2, cannot be checked with no DNA. TRBV21-1 counts as a pseudogene. The CDR3 is 23 amino acids. This CDR3 is CASSKVRLVIRTRHDSSYNEQFF.

The chain employs TRBV30 and TRBJ2-5; TCRdb's D gene call, TRBD1, goes unchecked for lack of DNA. The CDR3 sequence is 13 residues long. The germline V gene encodes CDR1 GTSNPN and CDR2 SVGIG (reference sequence). CDR3: CAWNSGVKETQYF.

This chain connects TRBV12-3 or TRBV12-4 to TRBJ2-7; absent DNA, TCRdb's TRBD1 call cannot be checked. There are 15 residues in the CDR3. The CDR3 sequence is CASSTHRVGYYEQYF.

The chain links TRBV6-2 or TRBV6-3 to TRBJ2-7; TCRdb reports TRBD1, a call that lacks DNA to check it against. This CDR3 region has 15 residues. The V gene's germline CDR1 is MNHEY and CDR2 SVGEGT. The CDR3 sequence is CASSYSTGGIGEQYF.

The V call is TRBV5-1, the J call TRBJ1-5; the D gene TCRdb calls, TRBD1, cannot be checked with no DNA. From germline, CDR1 is SGHRS and CDR2 YFSETQ. The CDR3 runs to 16 residues. CDR3 amino acids: CASSPGDRPFNQPQHF. Drawing the rest from reference TRBV5-1 and TRBJ1-5, the complete variable domain is KAGVTQTPRYLIKTRGQQVTLSCSPISGHRSVSWYQQTPGQGLQFLFEYFSETQRNKGNFPGRFSGRQFSNSRSEMNVSTLELGDSALYLCASSPGDRPFNQPQHFGDGTRLSIL.

The J gene is TRBJ2-5, the V gene TRBV7-2; the D call of TRBD1 rests on TCRdb alone, since no DNA is present to check it. The germline V gene encodes CDR1 SGHTA and CDR2 FQGNSA. The CDR3 is made up of 17 amino acids. The CDR3: CASSYRGARGPQETQYF.

V gene TRBV3-1 combines with J gene TRBJ1-3. Germline V gene data show CDR1 as LGHDT and CDR2 as YNNKEL (reference sequence). This CDR3 has 13 amino acids. The CDR3 is CASTGGTGNTIYF.

The rearrangement joins TRBV11-2 to TRBJ2-1; lacking DNA, the TRBD2 call made by TCRdb goes unchecked. The CDR3 is made up of 14 amino acids. Germline CDR1 and CDR2: SGHAT and FQNNGV. CDR3 amino acids: CASSQTRAYNEQFF.

J is TRBJ2-1 and V is TRBV19; the D gene TCRdb calls, TRBD1, cannot be checked with no DNA. Germline V gene data show CDR1 as LNHDA and CDR2 as SQIVND (reference sequence). The CDR3 runs 14 residues. The CDR3: CASSIRTGYNEQFF.

The chain uses TRBV4-2 and TRBJ2-3; with no DNA, the TCRdb D assignment of TRBD2 cannot be verified. The CDR3 covers 17 residues. Looked up from germline, CDR1 is LGHNA and CDR2 is YNFKEQ. CDR3 sequence reads: CASSQDLLAGMIDTQYF.

The chain carries TRBV18 and TRBJ2-2; TCRdb gives TRBD1 as the D gene, but with no DNA this cannot be confirmed. This CDR3 spans 17 amino acids. Germline V CDR1 and CDR2: KGHSH, LQKENI. This CDR3 reads CASSLKAQGANTGELFF.

The chain employs TRBV15 and TRBJ2-7; TCRdb outputs TRBD1, but without DNA this stays unchecked. The CDR3 consists of 13 residues. Germline V lookup: CDR1 LNHNV, CDR2 YYDKDF (reference sequence). This CDR3 reads CATSPSQGKEQYF. The variable domain in full, completed from reference TRBV15 and TRBJ2-7, reads DAMVIQNPRYQVTQFGKPVTLSCSQTLNHNVMYWYQQKSSQAPKLLFHYYDKDFNNEADTPDNFQSRRPNTSFCFLDIRSPGLGDTAMYLCATSPSQGKEQYFGPGTRLTVT.

The rearrangement joins TRBV6-5 to TRBJ2-5. The CDR3 loop spans 13 amino acids. Germline CDR1 MNHEY, CDR2 SVGAGI. CDR3 in amino acids: CASRRRIQETQYF.

The V gene is TRBV6-5, the J gene TRBJ1-1. CDR1 MNHEY and CDR2 SVGAGI come from the germline V gene. The CDR3 consists of 11 residues. This CDR3 is CASRSGLVAFF.

The chain joins TRBV6-5 to TRBJ2-5; the D call from TCRdb, TRBD2, cannot be confirmed without DNA. The germline V gene has CDR1 MNHEY and CDR2 SVGAGI. This CDR3 is built from 17 residues. The CDR3: CASSYSWAGADRETQYF.

The rearrangement links TRBV18 to TRBJ1-1. From germline, CDR1 is KGHSH and CDR2 LQKENI. This CDR3 is 13 amino acids long. CDR3: CASSRDKNTEAFF.

The V gene is TRBV6-1, the J gene TRBJ1-2; without DNA, the TCRdb call of TRBD1 cannot be checked. Looked up from germline, CDR1 is MNHNS and CDR2 is SASEGT. The CDR3 spans 15 residues. The CDR3 loop is CASSRLRGVVGGYTF.

The chain links TRBV12-3 or TRBV12-4 to TRBJ1-1; no DNA is available, so the TRBD1 call from TCRdb remains unchecked. The CDR3 is 16 residues long. Here the CDR3 reads CASSTFIRGRGTEAFF.

V gene TRBV7-6 combines with J gene TRBJ1-4. This CDR3 spans 14 amino acids. Germline values: CDR1 SGHVS, CDR2 FNYEAQ. The CDR3 loop is CASSFGENEEKLFF.